Below, one TCR beta chain is given with its context. Libraries were prepared by immunoSEQ multiplex PCR; TCRdb keeps only in-frame clonotypes and omits some of them. The table shows about 130,000 clones, with over 85% occurring only once. Germline V lookup: CDR1 SNHLY, CDR2 FYNNEI. V gave up 6 bases and J gave up 7 bases, with 19 bases separating them. The CDR3 sequence is 15 residues long. This sample stems from a study of control samples from healthy donors and cancer patients. This TCR was recovered from a man between 18 and 35 years old in good health. The chain joins TRBV2 to TRBJ1-5; TRBD1 might be the D (6 bases). The sequencing input was blood. The CDR3 bases are TGTGCCAGCAGCCTTATTACCACAGGGACCCAGCCCCAGCATTTT. Its protein is CASSLITTGTQPQHF. Drawing the rest from reference TRBV2 and TRBJ1-5, the complete variable domain is EPEVTQTPSHQVTQMGQEVILRCVPISNHLYFYWYRQILGQKVEFLVSFYNNEISEKSEIFDDQFSVERPDGSNFTLKIRSTKLEDSAMYFCASSLITTGTQPQHFGDGTRLSIL.